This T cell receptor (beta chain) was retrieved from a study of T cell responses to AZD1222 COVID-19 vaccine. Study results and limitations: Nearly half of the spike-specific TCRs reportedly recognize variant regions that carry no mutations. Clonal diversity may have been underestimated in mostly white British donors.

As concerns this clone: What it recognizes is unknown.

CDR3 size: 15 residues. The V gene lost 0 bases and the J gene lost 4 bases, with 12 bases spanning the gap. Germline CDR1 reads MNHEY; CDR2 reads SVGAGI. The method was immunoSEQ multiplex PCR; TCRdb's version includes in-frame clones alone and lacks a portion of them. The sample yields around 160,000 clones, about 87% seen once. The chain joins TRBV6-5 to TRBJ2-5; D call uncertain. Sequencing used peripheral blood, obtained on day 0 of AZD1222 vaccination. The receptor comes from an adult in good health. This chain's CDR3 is CASSYSHSRGETQYF. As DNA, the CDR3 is TGTGCCAGCAGTTACTCTCACAGTAGAGGAGAGACCCAGTACTTC.